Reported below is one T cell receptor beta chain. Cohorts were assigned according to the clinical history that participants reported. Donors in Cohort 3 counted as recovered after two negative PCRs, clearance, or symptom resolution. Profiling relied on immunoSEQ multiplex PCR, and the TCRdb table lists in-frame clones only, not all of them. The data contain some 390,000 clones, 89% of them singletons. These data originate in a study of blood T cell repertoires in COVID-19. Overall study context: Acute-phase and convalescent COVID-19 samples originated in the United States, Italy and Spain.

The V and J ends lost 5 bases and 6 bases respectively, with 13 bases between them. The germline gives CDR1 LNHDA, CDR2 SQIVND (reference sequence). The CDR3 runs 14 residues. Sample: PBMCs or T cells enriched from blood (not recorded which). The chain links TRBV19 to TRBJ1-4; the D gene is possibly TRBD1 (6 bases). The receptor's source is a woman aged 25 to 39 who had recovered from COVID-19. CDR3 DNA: TGTGCCAGTAGTGACCGGGACAACGATGAAAAACTGTTTTTT. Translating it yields CASSDRDNDEKLFF.